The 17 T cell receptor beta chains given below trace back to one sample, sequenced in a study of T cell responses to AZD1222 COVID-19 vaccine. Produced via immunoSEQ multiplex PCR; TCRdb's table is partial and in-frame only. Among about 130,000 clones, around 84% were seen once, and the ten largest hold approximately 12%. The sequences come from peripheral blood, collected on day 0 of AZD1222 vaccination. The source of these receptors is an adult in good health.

Here the CDR3 reads CATSDFTHGYTF. In DNA, the CDR3 is TGTGCCACCAGTGATTTTACCCATGGCTACACCTTC. The chain couples TRBV24-1 to TRBJ1-2; D is ambiguous. The CDR3 extends over 12 amino acids. Germline loops: CDR1 KGHDR, CDR2 SFDVKD. Trimming pared 1 base from V and 6 bases from J, leaving 5 bases between.

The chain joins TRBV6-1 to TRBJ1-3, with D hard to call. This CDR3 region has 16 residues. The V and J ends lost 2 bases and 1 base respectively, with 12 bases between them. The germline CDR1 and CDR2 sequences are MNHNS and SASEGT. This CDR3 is CASSEFVFGSGNTIYF. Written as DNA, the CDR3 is TGTGCCAGCAGTGAATTCGTGTTTGGTTCTGGAAACACCATATATTTT.

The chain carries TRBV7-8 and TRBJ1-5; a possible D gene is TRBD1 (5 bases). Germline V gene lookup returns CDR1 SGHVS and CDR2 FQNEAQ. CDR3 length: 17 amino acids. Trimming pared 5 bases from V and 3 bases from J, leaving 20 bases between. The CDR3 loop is CASSRNQGRVANQPQHF. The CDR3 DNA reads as TGTGCCAGCAGCCGTAATCAGGGTAGGGTTGCCAATCAGCCCCAGCATTTT.

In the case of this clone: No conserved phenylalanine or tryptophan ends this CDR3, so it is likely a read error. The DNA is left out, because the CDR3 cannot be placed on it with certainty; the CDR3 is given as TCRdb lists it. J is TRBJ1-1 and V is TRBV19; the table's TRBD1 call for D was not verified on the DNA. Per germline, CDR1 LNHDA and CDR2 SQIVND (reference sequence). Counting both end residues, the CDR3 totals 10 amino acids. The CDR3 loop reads CASSIWSDMA.

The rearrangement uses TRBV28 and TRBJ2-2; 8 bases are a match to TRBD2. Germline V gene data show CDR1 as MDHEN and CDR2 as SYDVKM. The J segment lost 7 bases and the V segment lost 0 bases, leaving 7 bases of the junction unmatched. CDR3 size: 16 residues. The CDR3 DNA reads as TGTGCCAGCAGTTTATGGGGGACTAGGAGAGACGGGGAGCTGTTTTTT. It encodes CASSLWGTRRDGELFF.

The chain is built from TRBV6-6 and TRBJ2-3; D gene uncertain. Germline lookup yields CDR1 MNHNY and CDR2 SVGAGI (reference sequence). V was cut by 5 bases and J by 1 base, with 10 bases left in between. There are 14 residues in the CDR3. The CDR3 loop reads CASSVALGTDTQYF. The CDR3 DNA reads TGTGCCAGCAGTGTGGCTCTCGGCACAGATACGCAGTATTTT.

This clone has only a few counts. The CDR3 DNA reads TGTGCCAGCAGCCAAAACCGAAACACCGGGGAGCTGTTTTTT. This codes for CASSQNRNTGELFF. The chain links TRBV3-1 (or the pseudogene TRBV3-2) to TRBJ2-2, with D unclear. V lost 2 bases and J lost 2, with 6 bases in between. In germline, CDR1 is LGHDT, CDR2 YNNKEL (reference sequence). The CDR3 totals 14 residues.

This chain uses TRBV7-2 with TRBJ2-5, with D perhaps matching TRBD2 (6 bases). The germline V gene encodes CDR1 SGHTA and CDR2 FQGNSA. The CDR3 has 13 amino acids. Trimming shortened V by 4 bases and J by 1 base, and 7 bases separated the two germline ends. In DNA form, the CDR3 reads TGTGCCAGCAGCTGGGGAGGCCAAGAGACCCAGTACTTC. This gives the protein CASSWGGQETQYF.

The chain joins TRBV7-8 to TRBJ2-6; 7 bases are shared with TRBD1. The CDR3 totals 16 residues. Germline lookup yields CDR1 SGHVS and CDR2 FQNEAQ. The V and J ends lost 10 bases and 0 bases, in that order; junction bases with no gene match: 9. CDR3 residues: CAIRQGILSGANVLTF. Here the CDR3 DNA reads TGTGCCATAAGACAGGGAATTCTCTCTGGGGCCAACGTCCTGACTTTC. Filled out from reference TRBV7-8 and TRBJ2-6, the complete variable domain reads GAGVSQSPRYKVAKRGQDVALRCDPISGHVSLFWYQQALGQGPEFLTYFQNEAQLDKSGLPSDRFFAERPEGSVSTLKIQRTQQEDSAVYLCAIRQGILSGANVLTFGAGSRLTVL.

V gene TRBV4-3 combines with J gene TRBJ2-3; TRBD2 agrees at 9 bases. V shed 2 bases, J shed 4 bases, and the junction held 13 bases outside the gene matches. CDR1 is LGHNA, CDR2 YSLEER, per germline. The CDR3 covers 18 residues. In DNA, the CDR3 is TGCGCCAGCAGCCAAATAATTTCTGGCGGGGGGGCAGCAGATACGCAGTATTTT. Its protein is CASSQIISGGGAADTQYF.

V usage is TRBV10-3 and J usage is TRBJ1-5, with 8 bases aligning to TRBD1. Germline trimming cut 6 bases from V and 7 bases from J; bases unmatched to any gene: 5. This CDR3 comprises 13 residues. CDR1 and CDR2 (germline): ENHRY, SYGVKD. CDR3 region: CAIRGQDGQPQHF. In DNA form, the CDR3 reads TGTGCCATCAGGGGACAGGACGGACAGCCCCAGCATTTT.

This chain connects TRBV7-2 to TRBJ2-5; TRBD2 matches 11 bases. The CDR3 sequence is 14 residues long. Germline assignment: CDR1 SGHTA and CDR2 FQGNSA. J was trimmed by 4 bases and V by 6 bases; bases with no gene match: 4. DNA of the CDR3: TGTGCCAGCAGGACTAGCGGGGCCCCAGAGACCCAGTACTTC. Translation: CASRTSGAPETQYF.

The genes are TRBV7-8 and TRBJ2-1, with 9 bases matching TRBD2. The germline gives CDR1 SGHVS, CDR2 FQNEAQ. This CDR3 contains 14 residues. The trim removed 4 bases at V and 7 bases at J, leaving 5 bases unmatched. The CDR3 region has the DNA TGTGCCAGCAGCTCAGGACTAGCGCCAAATGAGCAGTTCTTC. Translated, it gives CASSSGLAPNEQFF.

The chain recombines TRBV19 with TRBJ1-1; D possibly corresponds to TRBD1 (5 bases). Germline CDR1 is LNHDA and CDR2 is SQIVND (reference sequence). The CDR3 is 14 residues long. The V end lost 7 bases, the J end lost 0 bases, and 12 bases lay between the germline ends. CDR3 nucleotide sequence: TGTGCCAGTACCCTCGGGACTCTGAACACTGAAGCTTTCTTT. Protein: CASTLGTLNTEAFF.

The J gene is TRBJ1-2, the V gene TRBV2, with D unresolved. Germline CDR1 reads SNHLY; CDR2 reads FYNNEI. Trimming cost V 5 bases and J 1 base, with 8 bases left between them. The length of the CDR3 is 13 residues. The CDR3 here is CASSKSYNYGYTF. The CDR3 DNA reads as TGTGCCAGCAGTAAAAGTTATAACTATGGCTACACCTTC.

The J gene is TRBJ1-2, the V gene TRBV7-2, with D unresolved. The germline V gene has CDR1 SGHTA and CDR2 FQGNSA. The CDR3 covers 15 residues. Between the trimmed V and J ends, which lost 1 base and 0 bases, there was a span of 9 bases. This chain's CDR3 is CASSLVAGTNYGYTF. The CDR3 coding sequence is TGTGCCAGCAGCTTAGTGGCGGGGACTAACTATGGCTACACCTTC.

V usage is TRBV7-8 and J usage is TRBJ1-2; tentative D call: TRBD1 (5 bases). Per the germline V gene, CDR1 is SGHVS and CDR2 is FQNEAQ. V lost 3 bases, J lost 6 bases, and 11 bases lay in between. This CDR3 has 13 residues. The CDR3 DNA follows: TGTGCCAGCAGCTTTAACGAACAGGATGGCTACACCTTC. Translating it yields CASSFNEQDGYTF. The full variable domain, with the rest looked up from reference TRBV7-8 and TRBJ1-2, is GAGVSQSPRYKVAKRGQDVALRCDPISGHVSLFWYQQALGQGPEFLTYFQNEAQLDKSGLPSDRFFAERPEGSVSTLKIQRTQQEDSAVYLCASSFNEQDGYTFGSGTRLTVV.